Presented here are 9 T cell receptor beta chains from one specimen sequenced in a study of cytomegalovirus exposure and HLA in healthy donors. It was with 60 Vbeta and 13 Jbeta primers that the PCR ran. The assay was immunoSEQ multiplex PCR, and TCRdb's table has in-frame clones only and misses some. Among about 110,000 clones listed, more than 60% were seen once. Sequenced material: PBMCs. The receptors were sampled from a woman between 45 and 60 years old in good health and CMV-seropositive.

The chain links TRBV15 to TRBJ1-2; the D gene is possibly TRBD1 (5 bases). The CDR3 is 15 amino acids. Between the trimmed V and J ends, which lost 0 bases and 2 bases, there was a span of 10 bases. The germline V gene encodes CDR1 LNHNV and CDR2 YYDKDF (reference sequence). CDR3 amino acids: CATSREAGGNYGYTF. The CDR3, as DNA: TGTGCCACCAGCAGAGAGGCCGGGGGAAACTATGGCTACACCTTC.

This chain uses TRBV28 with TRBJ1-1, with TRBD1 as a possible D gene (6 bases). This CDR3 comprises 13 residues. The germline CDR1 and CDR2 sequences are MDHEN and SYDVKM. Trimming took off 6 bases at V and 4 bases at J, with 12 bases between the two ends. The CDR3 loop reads CASRRQVPTEAFF. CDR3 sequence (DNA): TGTGCCAGCAGGCGACAGGTCCCCACTGAAGCTTTCTTT.

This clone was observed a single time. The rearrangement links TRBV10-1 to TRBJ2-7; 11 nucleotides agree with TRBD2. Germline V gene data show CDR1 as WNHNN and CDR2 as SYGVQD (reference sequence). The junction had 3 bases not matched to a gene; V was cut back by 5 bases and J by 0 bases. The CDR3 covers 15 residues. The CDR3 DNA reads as TGCGCCAGCAGTAACCTAGCGGGGGGCTCCTACGAGCAGTACTTC. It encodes CASSNLAGGSYEQYF.

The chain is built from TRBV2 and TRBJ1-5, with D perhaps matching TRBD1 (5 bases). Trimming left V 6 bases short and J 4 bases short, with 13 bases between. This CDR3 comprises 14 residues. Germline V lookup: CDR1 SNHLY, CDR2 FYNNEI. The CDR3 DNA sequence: TGTGCCAGCAGCAGGGAGGAGGGAAATCAGCCCCAGCATTTT. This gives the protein CASSREEGNQPQHF.

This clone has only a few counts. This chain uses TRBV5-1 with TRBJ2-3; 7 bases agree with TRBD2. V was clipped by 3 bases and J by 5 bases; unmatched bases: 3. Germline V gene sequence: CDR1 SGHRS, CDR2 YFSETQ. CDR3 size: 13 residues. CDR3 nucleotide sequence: TGCGCCAGCAGCTCGGGAGGAGGAGATACGCAGTATTTT. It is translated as CASSSGGGDTQYF.

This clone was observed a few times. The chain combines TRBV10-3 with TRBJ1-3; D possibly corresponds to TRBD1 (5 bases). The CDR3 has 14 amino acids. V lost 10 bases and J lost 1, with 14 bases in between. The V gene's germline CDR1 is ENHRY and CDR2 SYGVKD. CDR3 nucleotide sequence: TGTGCCAGCGGGATGACAGAATCTGGAAACACCATATATTTT. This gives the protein CASGMTESGNTIYF.

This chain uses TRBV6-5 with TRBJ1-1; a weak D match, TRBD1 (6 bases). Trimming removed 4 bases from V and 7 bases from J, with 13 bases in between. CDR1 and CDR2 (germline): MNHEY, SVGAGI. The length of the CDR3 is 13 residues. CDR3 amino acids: CASSSREGDEAFF. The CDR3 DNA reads TGTGCCAGCAGTTCCCGGGAGGGGGATGAAGCTTTCTTT.

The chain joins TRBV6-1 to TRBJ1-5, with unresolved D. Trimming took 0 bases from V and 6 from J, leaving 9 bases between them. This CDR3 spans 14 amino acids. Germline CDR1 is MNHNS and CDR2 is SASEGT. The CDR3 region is CASSEAPGSQPQHF. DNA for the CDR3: TGTGCCAGCAGTGAAGCCCCAGGCAGTCAGCCCCAGCATTTT.

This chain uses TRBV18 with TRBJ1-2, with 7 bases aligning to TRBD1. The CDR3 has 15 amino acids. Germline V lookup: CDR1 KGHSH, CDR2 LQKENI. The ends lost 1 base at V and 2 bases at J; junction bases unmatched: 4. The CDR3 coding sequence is TGTGCCAGCTCACCACAGACAGGGACGAACTATGGCTACACCTTC. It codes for CASSPQTGTNYGYTF.